A single sample gave rise to the 10 T cell receptor beta chains below, sequenced in a study of blood T cell repertoires in COVID-19. TCRdb's copy holds only in-frame clones and misses some; the assay was immunoSEQ multiplex PCR. The top ten clones hold around two fifths of a sample with 100,000 to 120,000 clones, about 76% of them seen once. Specimen: peripheral blood. The receptors derive from a man of 80 years or more with acute or convalescent COVID-19.

The CDR3 DNA sequence: TGCGCCAGCACCTCACAGGGAAACACTGAAGCTTTCTTT. It yields the protein CASTSQGNTEAFF. V gene TRBV5-1 combines with J gene TRBJ1-1; possibly TRBD1 for D (6 bases). This CDR3 spans 13 amino acids. Germline values: CDR1 SGHRS, CDR2 YFSETQ. Trimming pared 6 bases from V and 2 bases from J, leaving 11 bases between.

The gene calls are TRBV5-1 and TRBJ2-2; 7 nucleotides line up with TRBD2. V dropped 7 bases and J dropped 4; count of bases not matched to a gene: 7. From germline, CDR1 is SGHRS and CDR2 YFSETQ. The CDR3 has 14 residues. CDR3 coding DNA: TGCGCCAGCCGAAGCAGCGGGGTCACCGGGGAGCTGTTTTTT. This translates into CASRSSGVTGELFF. Looking up the rest from reference TRBV5-1 and TRBJ2-2 gives the full variable domain: KAGVTQTPRYLIKTRGQQVTLSCSPISGHRSVSWYQQTPGQGLQFLFEYFSETQRNKGNFPGRFSGRQFSNSRSEMNVSTLELGDSALYLCASRSSGVTGELFFGEGSRLTVL.

The genes are TRBV5-1 and TRBJ1-1; D uncertain. This CDR3 has 16 amino acids. Trimming pared 2 bases from V and 1 base from J, leaving 15 bases between. CDR1 and CDR2 (germline): SGHRS, YFSETQ. Written as DNA, the CDR3 is TGCGCCAGCAGCTTAGGAGCAATTACTGGGAACACTGAAGCTTTCTTT. This codes for CASSLGAITGNTEAFF.

The rearrangement joins TRBV6-5 to TRBJ1-2; a weak D match, TRBD1 (6 bases). Germline CDR1 and CDR2: MNHEY and SVGAGI. This CDR3 has 13 residues. V lost 7 bases and J lost 2, with 11 bases in between. The CDR3 nucleotides are TGTGCCAGCACACGTAGGGGGAACTATGGCTACACCTTC. This encodes CASTRRGNYGYTF.

The chain employs TRBV18 and TRBJ2-5; D gene ambiguous. CDR1 and CDR2 (germline): KGHSH, LQKENI. The CDR3 is 12 amino acids. V lost 3 bases, J lost 1 base, and 3 bases lay in between. CDR3 sequence reads: CASSPGQETQYF. DNA for the CDR3: TGTGCCAGCTCACCCGGCCAAGAGACCCAGTACTTC.

The chain uses TRBV28 and TRBJ2-5; 11 bases line up with TRBD1. Germline V gives CDR1 MDHEN, CDR2 SYDVKM. J gave up 4 bases and V 5 bases, and 15 bases lay outside the gene matches. The CDR3 totals 18 residues. DNA for the CDR3: TGTGCCAGCAGTCAATGGTCGGGGGACAGGGGGAGGTCAGAGACCCAGTACTTC. Translated: CASSQWSGDRGRSETQYF.

The chain recombines TRBV5-5 with TRBJ1-1, with a possible D match to TRBD1 (6 bases). CDR1 and CDR2 from the germline V gene are SGHKS and YYEKEE (reference sequence). The V end lost 3 bases, the J end lost 3 bases, and 12 bases lay between the germline ends. CDR3 length equals 14 residues. The chain's CDR3 is CASSWGHGDTEAFF. The CDR3 DNA sequence: TGTGCCAGCAGCTGGGGACATGGGGACACTGAAGCTTTCTTT.

This chain uses TRBV28 with TRBJ2-2, with 12 positions matching TRBD2. Germline loops: CDR1 MDHEN, CDR2 SYDVKM. Trimming removed 10 bases from V and 7 bases from J; junction bases left unmatched: 19. This CDR3 contains 18 residues. The CDR3 bases are TGTGCCATCCCAGCGGAATCTAGCGGGAGGGCCCTAGGCGGGGAGCTGTTTTTT. Its protein product is CAIPAESSGRALGGELFF. Variable domain in full (rest from reference TRBV28 and TRBJ2-2): DVKVTQSSRYLVKRTGEKVFLECVQDMDHENMFWYRQDPGLGLRLIYFSYDVKMKEKGDIPEGYSVSREKKERFSLILESASTNQTSMYLCAIPAESSGRALGGELFFGEGSRLTVL.

The genes are TRBV4-2 and TRBJ1-2; 10 bases align to TRBD1. The CDR3 covers 15 residues. Germline V gene data show CDR1 as LGHNA and CDR2 as YNFKEQ. The trim removed 4 bases at V and 6 bases at J, leaving 8 bases unmatched. In DNA, the CDR3 is TGTGCCAGCAGCCTCCTGGGACAGGGGAGGGATGGCTACACCTTC. Amino acids: CASSLLGQGRDGYTF.

The rearrangement joins TRBV6-5 to TRBJ2-7; 8 bases line up with TRBD1. The V segment lost 2 bases and the J segment 3 bases; nucleotides outside the gene matches: 3. Germline V lookup: CDR1 MNHEY, CDR2 SVGAGI. This CDR3 has 14 residues. The CDR3 DNA is TGTGCCAGCAGTTACAGACAGGGGAACTACGAGCAGTACTTC. This sequence encodes CASSYRQGNYEQYF.